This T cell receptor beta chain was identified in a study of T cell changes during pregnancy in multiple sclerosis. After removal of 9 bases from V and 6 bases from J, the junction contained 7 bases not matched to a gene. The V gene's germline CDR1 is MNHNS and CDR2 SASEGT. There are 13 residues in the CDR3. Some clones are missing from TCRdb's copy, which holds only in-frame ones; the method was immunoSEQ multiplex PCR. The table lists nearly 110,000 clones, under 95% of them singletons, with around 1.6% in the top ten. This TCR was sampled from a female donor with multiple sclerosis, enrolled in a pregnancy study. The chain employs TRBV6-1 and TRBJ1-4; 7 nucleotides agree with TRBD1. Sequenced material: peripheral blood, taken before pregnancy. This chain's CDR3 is CASPGGMDEKLFF. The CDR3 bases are TGTGCCAGTCCAGGGGGGATGGATGAAAAACTGTTTTTT.